These 8 T cell receptor beta chains originate from one sample sequenced in a study of blood T cell repertoires in COVID-19. The assay was immunoSEQ multiplex PCR, and TCRdb's table has in-frame clones only and misses some. The profile shows a few hundred thousand clones, roughly nine tenths of them singletons. Sequenced material: PBMCs or T cells enriched from blood (not recorded which). These receptors all stem from a man younger than 35 who had recovered from COVID-19.

Here the CDR3 reads CASSVKSGQASGNTIYF. The CDR3 DNA sequence: TGTGCCAGCAGCGTAAAGAGCGGACAGGCCTCTGGAAACACCATATATTTT. The chain is built from TRBV9 and TRBJ1-3; the match to TRBD1 covers 7 bases. Germline-derived CDR1 and CDR2 are SGDLS and YYNGEE. The CDR3 consists of 17 residues. V lost 1 base to trimming and J lost 0 bases; unmatched junction nucleotides: 7.

This chain uses TRBV7-8 with TRBJ2-1, with D unclear. CDR3 length: 20 residues. V lost 6 bases and J lost 0, with 27 bases in between. The germline V gene has CDR1 SGHVS and CDR2 FQNEAQ. DNA for the CDR3: TGTGCCAGCAGTTACGGCGCCGCGACTGCACGTAAAAGCTCCTACAATGAGCAGTTCTTC. This translates into CASSYGAATARKSSYNEQFF.

The chain couples TRBV7-3 to TRBJ1-1; D uncertain. Trimming pared 0 bases from V and 8 bases from J, leaving 10 bases between. The CDR3 length is 13 residues. Germline V gives CDR1 SGHTA, CDR2 FQGTGA. CDR3 residues: CASSLTEATEAFF. For the CDR3, the DNA is TGTGCCAGCAGCTTAACGGAGGCTACCGAAGCTTTCTTT.

The gene calls are TRBV11-1 and TRBJ2-1; the D gene is possibly TRBD2 (5 bases). Germline CDR1 SGHAT, CDR2 FQDESV (reference sequence). Between the trimmed V and J ends, which lost 1 base and 6 bases, there was a span of 13 bases. The CDR3 spans 15 residues. CDR3 sequence (DNA): TGTGCCAGCAGCTTAGATCCTAGCTGGGGCAATGAGCAGTTCTTC. Its protein product is CASSLDPSWGNEQFF.

The chain recombines TRBV29-1 with TRBJ1-4; 7 bases are a match to TRBD1. The V and J ends lost 7 bases and 0 bases, in that order; junction bases with no gene match: 8. The CDR3 loop spans 15 amino acids. Per the germline V gene, CDR1 is SQVTM and CDR2 is ANQGSEA. As DNA, the CDR3 is TGCAGCGCCGGGACAGAGGGGACAACTAATGAAAAACTGTTTTTT. Translation: CSAGTEGTTNEKLFF.

The rearrangement joins TRBV20-1 to TRBJ2-3, with D hard to call. The CDR3 is 10 amino acids. CDR1 is DFQATT, CDR2 SNEGSKA, per germline (reference sequence). With 5 bases removed from V and 4 bases from J, the gap between germline ends came to 4 bases. The CDR3 spells CSAEADTQYF. CDR3 sequence (DNA): TGCAGTGCTGAGGCAGATACGCAGTATTTT.

The chain employs TRBV2 and TRBJ2-3; D not resolved. V was pared by 7 bases and J by 4 bases, with 9 bases between. Looked up from germline, CDR1 is SNHLY and CDR2 is FYNNEI. The CDR3 consists of 12 residues. In DNA, the CDR3 is TGTGCCAGCATCCCCGGAGCAGATACGCAGTATTTT. Its protein product is CASIPGADTQYF.

The CDR3 DNA sequence: TGTGCCAGCAGCTCCGCCCTAGGAGGGAACACTGAAGCTTTCTTT. Its translation: CASSSALGGNTEAFF. V usage is TRBV7-3 and J usage is TRBJ1-1; D unclear. Trimming pared 4 bases from V and 1 base from J, leaving 13 bases between. CDR1 and CDR2 (germline): SGHTA, FQGTGA. The CDR3 spans 15 residues.